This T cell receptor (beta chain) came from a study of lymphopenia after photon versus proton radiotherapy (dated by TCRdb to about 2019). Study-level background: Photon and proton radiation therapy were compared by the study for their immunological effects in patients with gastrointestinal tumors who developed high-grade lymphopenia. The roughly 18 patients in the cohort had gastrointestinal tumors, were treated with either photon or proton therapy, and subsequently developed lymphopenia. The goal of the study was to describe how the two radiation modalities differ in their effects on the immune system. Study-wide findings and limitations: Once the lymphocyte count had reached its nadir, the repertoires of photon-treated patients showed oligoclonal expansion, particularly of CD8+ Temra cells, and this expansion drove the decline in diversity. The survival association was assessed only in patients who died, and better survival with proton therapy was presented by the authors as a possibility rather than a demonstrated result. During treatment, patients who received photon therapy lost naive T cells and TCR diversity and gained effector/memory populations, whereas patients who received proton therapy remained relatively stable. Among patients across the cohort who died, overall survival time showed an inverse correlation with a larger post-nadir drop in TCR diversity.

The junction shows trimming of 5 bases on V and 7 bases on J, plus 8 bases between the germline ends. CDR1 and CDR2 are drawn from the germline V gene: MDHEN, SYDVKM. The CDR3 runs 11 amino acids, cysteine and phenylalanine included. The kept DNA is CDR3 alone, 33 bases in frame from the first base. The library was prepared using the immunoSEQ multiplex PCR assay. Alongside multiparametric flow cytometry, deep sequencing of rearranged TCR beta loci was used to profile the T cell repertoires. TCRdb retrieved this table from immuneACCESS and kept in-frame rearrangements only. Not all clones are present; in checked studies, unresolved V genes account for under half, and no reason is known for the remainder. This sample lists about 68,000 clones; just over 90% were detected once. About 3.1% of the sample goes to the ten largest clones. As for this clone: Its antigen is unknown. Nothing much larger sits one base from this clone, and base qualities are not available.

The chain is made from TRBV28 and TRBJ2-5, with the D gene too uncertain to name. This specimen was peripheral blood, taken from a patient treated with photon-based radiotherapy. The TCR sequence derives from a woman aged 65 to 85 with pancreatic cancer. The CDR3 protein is CASSTPATQYF. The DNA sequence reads TGTGCCAGCAGTACCCCCGCGACCCAGTACTTC.